This T cell receptor beta chain was recorded in a study of long-term antiretroviral therapy in people with HIV. The run of the v3.0 immunoSEQ assay was at survey level. Sequencing used immunoSEQ multiplex PCR; TCRdb keeps in-frame clones, though not all of them. The profile shows around 23,000 clones, about 80% of them singletons. General study findings and limits: Diversity rose after ART but stayed below transplant donor controls. Before ART, certain clones expanded, and these dominated the repertoire at all time points. Comparison with controls showed narrower CDR3 length ranges in HIV repertoires.

Details on this clone: Its antigen is unknown.

Germline V gene lookup returns CDR1 LNHNV and CDR2 YYDKDF (reference sequence). The V end lost 0 bases, the J end lost 3 bases, and 6 bases lay between the germline ends. The CDR3 has 14 amino acids. The chain uses TRBV15 and TRBJ1-5; no clear D. This receptor was obtained from a young man with HIV. The sequences come from unsorted PBMCs, collected 4.4 years after starting antiretroviral therapy. The CDR3 region has the DNA TGTGCCACCAGCAGAGAACAGACCAATCAGCCCCAGCATTTT. This gives the protein CATSREQTNQPQHF.